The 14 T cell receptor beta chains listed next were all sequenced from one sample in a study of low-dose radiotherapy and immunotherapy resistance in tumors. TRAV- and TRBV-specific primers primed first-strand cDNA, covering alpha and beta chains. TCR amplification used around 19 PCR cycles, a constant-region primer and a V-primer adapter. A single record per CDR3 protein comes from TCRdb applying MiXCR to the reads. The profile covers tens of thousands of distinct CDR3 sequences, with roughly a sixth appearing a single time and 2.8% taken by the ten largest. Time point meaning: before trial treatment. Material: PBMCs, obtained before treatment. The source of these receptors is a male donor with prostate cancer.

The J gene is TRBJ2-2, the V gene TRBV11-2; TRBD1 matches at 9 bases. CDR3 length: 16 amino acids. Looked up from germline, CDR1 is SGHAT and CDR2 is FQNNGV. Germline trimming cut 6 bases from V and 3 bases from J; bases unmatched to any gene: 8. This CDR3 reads CASRPGTGSYTGELFF. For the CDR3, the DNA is TGTGCCAGCAGGCCCGGGACAGGGTCCTACACCGGGGAGCTGTTTTTT.

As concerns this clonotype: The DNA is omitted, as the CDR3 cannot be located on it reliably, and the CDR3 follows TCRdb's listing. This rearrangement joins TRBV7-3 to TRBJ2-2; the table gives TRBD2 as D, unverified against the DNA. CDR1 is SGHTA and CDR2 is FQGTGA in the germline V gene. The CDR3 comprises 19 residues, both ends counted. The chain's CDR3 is CASSLTPSGANTGELFFFF.

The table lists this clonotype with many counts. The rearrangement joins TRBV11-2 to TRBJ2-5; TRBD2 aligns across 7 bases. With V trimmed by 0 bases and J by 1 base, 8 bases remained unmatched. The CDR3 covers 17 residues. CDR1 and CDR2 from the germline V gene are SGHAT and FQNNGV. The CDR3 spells CASSLDGAGVSQETQYF. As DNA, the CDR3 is TGTGCCAGCAGCTTAGATGGGGCGGGGGTCTCCCAAGAGACCCAGTACTTC.

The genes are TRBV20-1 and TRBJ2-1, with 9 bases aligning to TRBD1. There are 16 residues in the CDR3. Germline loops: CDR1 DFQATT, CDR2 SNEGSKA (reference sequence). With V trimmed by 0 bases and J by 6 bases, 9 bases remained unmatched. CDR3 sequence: CSARDSDRGDVNEQFF. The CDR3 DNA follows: TGCAGTGCTAGAGACTCGGACAGGGGAGATGTCAATGAGCAGTTCTTC.

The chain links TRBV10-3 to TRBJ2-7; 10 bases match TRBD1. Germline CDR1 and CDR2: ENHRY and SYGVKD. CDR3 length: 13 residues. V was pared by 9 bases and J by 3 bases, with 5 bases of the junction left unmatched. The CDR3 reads CAMSDRGNYEQYF. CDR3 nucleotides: TGTGCCATGTCGGACAGGGGGAACTACGAGCAGTACTTC.

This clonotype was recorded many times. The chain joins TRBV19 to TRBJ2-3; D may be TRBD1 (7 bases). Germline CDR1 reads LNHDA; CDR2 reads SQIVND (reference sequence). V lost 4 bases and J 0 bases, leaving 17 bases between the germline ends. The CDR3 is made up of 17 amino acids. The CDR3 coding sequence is TGTGCCAGTAGTAAAACGGGGGACAGATCTAGCACAGATACGCAGTATTTT. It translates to CASSKTGDRSSTDTQYF.

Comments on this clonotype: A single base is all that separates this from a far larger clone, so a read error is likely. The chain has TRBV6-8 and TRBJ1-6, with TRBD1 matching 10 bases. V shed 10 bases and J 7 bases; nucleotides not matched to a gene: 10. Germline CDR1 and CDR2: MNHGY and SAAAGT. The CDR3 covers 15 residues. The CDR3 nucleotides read TGTGCCATCAGCCGGCCGGGACAGGGGAATTCACCCCTCCACTTT. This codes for CAISRPGQGNSPLHF.

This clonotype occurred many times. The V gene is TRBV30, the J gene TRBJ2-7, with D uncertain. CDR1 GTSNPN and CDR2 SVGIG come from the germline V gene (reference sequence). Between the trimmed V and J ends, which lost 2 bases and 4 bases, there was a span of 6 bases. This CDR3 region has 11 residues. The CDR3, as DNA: TGTGCCTGGAGTCATGAATACGAGCAGTACTTC. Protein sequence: CAWSHEYEQYF.

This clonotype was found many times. For the CDR3, the DNA is TGTGCCAGCAGCTTTACAGGGACGGGGCAGTACTTC. This encodes CASSFTGTGQYF. V gene TRBV7-9 combines with J gene TRBJ2-7; maybe TRBD1 (6 bases). V lost 3 bases and J lost 9, with 12 bases in between. The CDR3 runs to 12 residues. Germline loops: CDR1 SEHNR, CDR2 FQNEAQ (reference sequence). Full variable domain (missing parts from reference TRBV7-9 and TRBJ2-7): DTGVSQNPRHKITKRGQNVTFRCDPISEHNRLYWYRQTLGQGPEFLTYFQNEAQLEKSRLLSDRFSAERPKGSFSTLEIQRTEQGDSAMYLCASSFTGTGQYFGPGTRLTVT.

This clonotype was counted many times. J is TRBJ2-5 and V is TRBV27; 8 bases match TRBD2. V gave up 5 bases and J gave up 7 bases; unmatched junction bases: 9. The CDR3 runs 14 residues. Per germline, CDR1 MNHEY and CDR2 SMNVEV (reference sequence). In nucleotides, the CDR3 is TGTGCCAGCAGTCCTTCCGGGGGGGTAAGGACCCAGTACTTC. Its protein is CASSPSGGVRTQYF.

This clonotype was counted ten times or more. The CDR3 here is CASSLVWPDEKLFF. The CDR3 coding sequence is TGTGCCAGCAGCTTAGTTTGGCCGGATGAAAAACTGTTTTTT. The rearrangement joins TRBV7-8 to TRBJ1-4; D is unresolved. The CDR3 is 14 amino acids. V dropped 1 base and J dropped 6 bases, with 9 bases sitting between them. Per the germline V gene, CDR1 is SGHVS and CDR2 is FQNEAQ. The entire variable domain, with the rest obtained from reference TRBV7-8 and TRBJ1-4, is as follows: GAGVSQSPRYKVAKRGQDVALRCDPISGHVSLFWYQQALGQGPEFLTYFQNEAQLDKSGLPSDRFFAERPEGSVSTLKIQRTQQEDSAVYLCASSLVWPDEKLFFGSGTQLSVL.

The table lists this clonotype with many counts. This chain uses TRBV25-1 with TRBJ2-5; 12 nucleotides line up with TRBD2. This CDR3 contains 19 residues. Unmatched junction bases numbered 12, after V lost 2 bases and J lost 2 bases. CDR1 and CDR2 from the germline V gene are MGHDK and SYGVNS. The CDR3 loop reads CASSELLGRTSGKQETQYF. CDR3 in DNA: TGTGCCAGCAGTGAACTCCTCGGGAGGACTAGCGGGAAACAAGAGACCCAGTACTTC. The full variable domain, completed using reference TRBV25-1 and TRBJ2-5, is EADIYQTPRYLVIGTGKKITLECSQTMGHDKMYWYQQDPGMELHLIHYSYGVNSTEKGDLSSESTVSRIRTEHFPLTLESARPSHTSQYLCASSELLGRTSGKQETQYFGPGTRLLVL.

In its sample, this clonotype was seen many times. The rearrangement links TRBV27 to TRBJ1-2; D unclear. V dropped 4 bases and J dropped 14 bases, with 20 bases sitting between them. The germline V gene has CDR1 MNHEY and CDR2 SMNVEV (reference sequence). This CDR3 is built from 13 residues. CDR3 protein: CASSSHSGIAGTF. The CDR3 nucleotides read TGTGCCAGCAGTTCCCACTCGGGGATAGCGGGTACCTTC.

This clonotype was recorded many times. In DNA form, the CDR3 reads TGTGCCAGCAGTCCCGGACCCTCCTACGAGCAGTACTTC. Translating it yields CASSPGPSYEQYF. The gene calls are TRBV28 and TRBJ2-7; D not certain. This CDR3 has 13 residues. Germline lookup yields CDR1 MDHEN and CDR2 SYDVKM. The V end lost 5 bases, the J end lost 0 bases, and 8 bases lay between the germline ends.